The source of this T cell receptor (beta chain) is a study of blood T cell repertoires in COVID-19. As for the study in general: Sites across the United States, Italy and Spain contributed samples from acute and convalescent COVID-19. Sources were T cells, B-cell-depleted T cells, or PBMCs; the material itself was cDNA or gDNA.

Methods used by the authors: It was from reference gene primer amplification that nucleated cell counts were estimated. The repertoire was sequenced with immunoSEQ multiplex PCR; TCRdb's copy has only in-frame clones and lacks some. Clone size and the V and J calls come from that table; the DNA yielded D and trimming. The table records some 400,000 clones, over 65% of them present only once. Germline V gene sequence: CDR1 KGHDR, CDR2 SFDVKD. The junction had 4 bases not matched to a gene; V was cut back by 4 bases and J by 8 bases. The CDR3 runs 13 residues. This clonotype originated in a human donor with acute or convalescent COVID-19. The donor label of this sample is uncertain. J is TRBJ2-1 and V is TRBV24-1; TRBD1 matches at 7 bases. Sequencing was done on a sample of peripheral blood. The CDR3 DNA sequence: TGTGCCACCAGTGAACAGGGGATTGATGAGCAGTTCTTC. Its protein is CATSEQGIDEQFF.